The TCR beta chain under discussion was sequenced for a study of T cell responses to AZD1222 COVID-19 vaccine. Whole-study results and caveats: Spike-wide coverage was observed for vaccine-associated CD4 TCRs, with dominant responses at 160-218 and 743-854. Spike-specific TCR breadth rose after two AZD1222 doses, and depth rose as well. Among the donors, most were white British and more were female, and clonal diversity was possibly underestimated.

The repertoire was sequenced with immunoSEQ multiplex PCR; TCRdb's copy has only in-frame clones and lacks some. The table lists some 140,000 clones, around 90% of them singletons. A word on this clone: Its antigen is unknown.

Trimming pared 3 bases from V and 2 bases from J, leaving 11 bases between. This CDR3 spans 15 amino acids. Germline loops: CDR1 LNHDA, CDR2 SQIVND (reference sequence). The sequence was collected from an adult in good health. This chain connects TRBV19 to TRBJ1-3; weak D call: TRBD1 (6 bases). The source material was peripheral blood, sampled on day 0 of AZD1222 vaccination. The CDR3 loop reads CASSIGGAAGNTIYF. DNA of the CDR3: TGTGCCAGTAGTATCGGGGGCGCTGCTGGAAACACCATATATTTT.